Following are 20 T cell receptor beta chains from one sample sequenced in a study of T-cell memory formation after mild COVID-19. TCRdb itself ran the 5' RACE reads through MiXCR, one entry per CDR3 protein. The sample shows 140,000 to 150,000 distinct CDR3 sequences, 19% of them seen only once. The sequenced sample consisted of PBMCs or a T cell subset sorted from them (not recorded which). The receptor set was obtained from an adult woman who had mild COVID-19 (a few samples of this study predate the infection). Cell type and time point are not known.

This clonotype appeared a few times. The rearrangement links TRBV30 to TRBJ1-2, with 9 bases lining up with TRBD1. The CDR3 runs 13 residues. V dropped 1 base and J dropped 4; count of bases not matched to a gene: 1. Germline-derived CDR1 and CDR2 are GTSNPN and SVGIG (reference sequence). In DNA form, the CDR3 reads TGTGCCTGGAGTGAGGACAGGGGCTATGGCTACACCTTC. Its translation: CAWSEDRGYGYTF. The whole variable domain, filled in from reference TRBV30 and TRBJ1-2, reads SQTIHQWPATLVQPVGSPLSLECTVEGTSNPNLYWYRQAAGRGLQLLFYSVGIGQISSEVPQNLSASRPQDRQFILSSKKLLLSDSGFYLCAWSEDRGYGYTFGSGTRLTVV.

J is TRBJ2-7 and V is TRBV7-6; 8 bases fit TRBD1. The germline CDR1 and CDR2 sequences are SGHVS and FNYEAQ. This CDR3 contains 14 residues. J was trimmed by 5 bases and V by 5 bases; bases with no gene match: 8. As DNA, the CDR3 is TGTGCCAGCAGCGGGCGGACAGGGAACGACGAGCAGTACTTC. Amino acid sequence: CASSGRTGNDEQYF.

This clonotype was counted only a few times. J is TRBJ1-2 and V is TRBV7-3; 10 nucleotides match TRBD1. The V and J ends lost 5 bases and 8 bases, in that order; junction bases with no gene match: 32. The CDR3 spans 22 residues. Germline V lookup: CDR1 SGHTA, CDR2 FQGTGA. CDR3 nucleotide sequence: TGTGCCAGCAGCCCATCCTTATTCTTTTCCGGGACAGGGGAGGGAGAACGTAGAGGCTACACCTTC. Translated: CASSPSLFFSGTGEGERRGYTF.

This clonotype has at least ten counts. The V gene is TRBV7-3, the J gene TRBJ2-1, with TRBD2 as a possible D gene (5 bases). V lost 5 bases and J lost 6, with 11 bases in between. From germline, CDR1 is SGHTA and CDR2 FQGTGA. The length of the CDR3 is 13 residues. Written as DNA, the CDR3 is TGTGCCAGCAGCCCAGCGGCAACCAATGAGCAGTTCTTC. As protein: CASSPAATNEQFF.

This clonotype has ten or more counts. The CDR3 loop reads CASSSEGEQFF. The CDR3 DNA reads as TGTGCCAGCAGCTCCGAGGGTGAGCAGTTCTTC. This rearrangement joins TRBV7-3 to TRBJ2-1; D might be TRBD2 (5 bases). The V end was cut by 4 bases, the J end by 9 bases, with 7 bases between. The CDR3 consists of 11 residues. Germline V gene data show CDR1 as SGHTA and CDR2 as FQGTGA.

This clonotype was seen ten or more times. This chain joins TRBV12-3 or TRBV12-4 and TRBJ2-7; a possible D gene is TRBD1 (5 bases). V was pared by 5 bases and J by 2 bases, with 13 bases between. This CDR3 region has 14 residues. DNA for the CDR3: TGTGCCAGCAGTCTGGGGCAGGGCCCCTACGAGCAGTACTTC. Residues: CASSLGQGPYEQYF.

This clonotype was detected only a few times. V gene TRBV29-1 combines with J gene TRBJ2-1, with TRBD2 matching over 7 bases. Germline CDR1 and CDR2: SQVTM and ANQGSEA. This CDR3 has 18 residues. V trimming: 4 bases; J trimming: 0 bases; junction bases outside the gene matches: 15. The CDR3, as DNA: TGCAGCGTTGTCATTCCTGCTAGCGGAAAACTCTCCTACAATGAGCAGTTCTTC. This translates into CSVVIPASGKLSYNEQFF.

This clonotype was seen more than once but under ten times. J is TRBJ2-5 and V is TRBV12-3 or TRBV12-4; TRBD2 matches at 7 bases. Trimming took 5 bases from V and 1 from J; bases not matched to a gene: 7. The CDR3 contains 15 residues. CDR3 nucleotide sequence: TGTGCCAGCAGTCCACCTGGGGGGGGCCAAGAGACCCAGTACTTC. Its translation is CASSPPGGGQETQYF.

This clonotype occurred a few times. The J gene is TRBJ2-7, the V gene TRBV12-3 or TRBV12-4; TRBD1 is a possible D gene (8 bases). V dropped 3 bases and J dropped 0 bases, with 12 bases sitting between them. The CDR3 length is 15 residues. For the CDR3, the DNA is TGTGCCAGCAGTTTTTACAGGGGGGGCTCCTACGAGCAGTACTTC. The encoded protein is CASSFYRGGSYEQYF.

This rearrangement joins TRBV10-3 to TRBJ2-1; D call uncertain. The CDR3 contains 14 residues. V was pared by 6 bases and J by 0 bases, with 9 bases between. Per germline, CDR1 ENHRY and CDR2 SYGVKD. This chain's CDR3 is CAISQPHSYNEQFF. For the CDR3, the DNA is TGTGCCATCAGCCAACCCCACTCCTACAATGAGCAGTTCTTC.

This clonotype was detected a few times. This CDR3 reads CASSFDANTEAFF. CDR3 nucleotide sequence: TGTGCCAGCAGCTTCGACGCGAACACTGAAGCTTTCTTT. The chain has TRBV11-3 and TRBJ1-1; D unresolved. This CDR3 is 13 amino acids long. V lost 3 bases, J lost 1 base, and 6 bases lay in between. CDR1 is SGHNT and CDR2 is YENEEA in the germline V gene.

This clonotype has only a few counts. The chain uses TRBV5-1 and TRBJ2-5, with D hard to call. Germline assignment: CDR1 SGHRS and CDR2 YFSETQ. This CDR3 is 13 amino acids long. Trimming cost V 0 bases and J 4 bases, with 7 bases left between them. The CDR3 DNA follows: TGCGCCAGCAGCTTGGGGCAATCAGAGACCCAGTACTTC. Translation gives CASSLGQSETQYF.

This clonotype has more than one count but fewer than ten. This chain uses TRBV27 with TRBJ1-2; D remains unclear. The germline V gene has CDR1 MNHEY and CDR2 SMNVEV (reference sequence). Trimming took 5 bases from V and 2 from J, leaving 12 bases between them. This CDR3 has 14 amino acids. The CDR3 DNA reads as TGTGCCAGCAGTAACCTCCCTTTGAACTATGGCTACACCTTC. Its translation is CASSNLPLNYGYTF.

This clonotype was seen more than once but under ten times. The V gene is TRBV6-5, the J gene TRBJ1-4; tentative D call: TRBD1 (5 bases). This CDR3 comprises 15 residues. The V and J ends lost 0 bases and 4 bases respectively, with 9 bases between them. Germline CDR1 reads MNHEY; CDR2 reads SVGAGI. CDR3 in amino acids: CASSYSSGFNEKLFF. The CDR3 DNA follows: TGTGCCAGCAGTTACTCGTCAGGGTTTAATGAAAAACTGTTTTTT.

Only a few counts were recorded for this clonotype. A read error may produce the germline difference seen at one junction end. This chain connects TRBV29-1 to TRBJ2-1; D unclear. Germline-derived CDR1 and CDR2 are SQVTM and ANQGSEA. The CDR3 sequence is 11 residues long. The CDR3 here is CSVALKAAKLF. The DNA of the CDR3 is TGCAGCGTGGCCTTAAAGGCCGCTAAGCTCTTC.

This chain uses TRBV9 with TRBJ2-7, with 8 positions matching TRBD2. Trimming at V came to 4 bases and at J to 1 base, leaving 7 bases not matched to a gene. In germline, CDR1 is SGDLS, CDR2 YYNGEE. This CDR3 is built from 15 residues. Here the CDR3 reads CASSSKSGSSYEQYF. Here the CDR3 DNA reads TGTGCCAGCAGCTCAAAAAGCGGGAGTTCCTACGAGCAGTACTTC. Looking up the rest from reference TRBV9 and TRBJ2-7 gives the full variable domain: DSGVTQTPKHLITATGQRVTLRCSPRSGDLSVYWYQQSLDQGLQFLIQYYNGEERAKGNILERFSAQQFPDLHSELNLSSLELGDSALYFCASSSKSGSSYEQYFGPGTRLTVT.

The gene calls are TRBV7-8 and TRBJ2-3; no reliable D call. The CDR3 extends over 15 amino acids. Looked up from germline, CDR1 is SGHVS and CDR2 is FQNEAQ. V was cut by 2 bases and J by 0 bases, with 9 bases left in between. CDR3 nucleotides: TGTGCCAGCAGCTTATCAAGGTTGAGCACAGATACGCAGTATTTT. This translates into CASSLSRLSTDTQYF.

The V call is TRBV5-1, the J call TRBJ2-2, with D uncertain. CDR1 and CDR2 from the germline V gene are SGHRS and YFSETQ. The germline V and J ends were trimmed by 0 bases and 2 bases, with 5 bases remaining between them. This CDR3 contains 14 residues. CDR3 DNA: TGCGCCAGCAGCTTGGCGGCAAACACCGGGGAGCTGTTTTTT. Its translation: CASSLAANTGELFF.

This clonotype was observed a handful of times. The CDR3 bases are TGCGCCAGCAGCCCGACAGAGGGTTTTCCTGAAGCTTTCTTT. Amino acid sequence: CASSPTEGFPEAFF. The V and J genes are TRBV4-1 and TRBJ1-1, with a possible D match to TRBD1 (5 bases). CDR1 and CDR2 from the germline V gene are MGHRA and YSYEKL. Deletions cut 4 bases from V and 6 bases from J, with 15 bases between. This CDR3 is 14 amino acids long.

The table lists this clonotype with a few counts. V gene TRBV2 combines with J gene TRBJ1-6; no clear D. Germline V gene data show CDR1 as SNHLY and CDR2 as FYNNEI. Trimming took 3 bases from V and 0 from J, leaving 6 bases between them. The CDR3 runs 15 residues. Written as DNA, the CDR3 is TGTGCCAGCAGTGATGTTAGCTCCTATAATTCACCCCTCCACTTT. Its translation is CASSDVSSYNSPLHF.